This T cell receptor beta chain was recorded in a study of PD-L1 blockade in urothelial cancer. Study-wide context: Beginning in about 2014, patients received atezolizumab, given as 1,200 mg intravenously every 3 weeks.

The investigators introduced synthetic TCR analog templates into each PCR as spikes. Sequenced by immunoSEQ multiplex PCR; TCRdb stores in-frame clones only, minus some. The repertoire includes about 76,000 clones, approximately 80% of them detected once, and roughly 4.8% sits in the top ten. Patient sample counts ranged from 1 to 8, pretreatment and on-treatment. V lost 6 bases and J lost 4, with 8 bases in between. Germline lookup yields CDR1 WNHNN and CDR2 SYGVQD (reference sequence). The CDR3 length is 12 residues. J is TRBJ2-3 and V is TRBV10-1; possible D gene TRBD2, 6 bases. The source of this sequence is a man aged 70-80 years with urothelial cancer. The material was PBMCs, obtained around atezolizumab (anti-PD-L1) treatment. CDR3: CASSPGADTQYF. As DNA, the CDR3 is TGCGCCAGCAGCCCGGGGGCAGATACGCAGTATTTT.